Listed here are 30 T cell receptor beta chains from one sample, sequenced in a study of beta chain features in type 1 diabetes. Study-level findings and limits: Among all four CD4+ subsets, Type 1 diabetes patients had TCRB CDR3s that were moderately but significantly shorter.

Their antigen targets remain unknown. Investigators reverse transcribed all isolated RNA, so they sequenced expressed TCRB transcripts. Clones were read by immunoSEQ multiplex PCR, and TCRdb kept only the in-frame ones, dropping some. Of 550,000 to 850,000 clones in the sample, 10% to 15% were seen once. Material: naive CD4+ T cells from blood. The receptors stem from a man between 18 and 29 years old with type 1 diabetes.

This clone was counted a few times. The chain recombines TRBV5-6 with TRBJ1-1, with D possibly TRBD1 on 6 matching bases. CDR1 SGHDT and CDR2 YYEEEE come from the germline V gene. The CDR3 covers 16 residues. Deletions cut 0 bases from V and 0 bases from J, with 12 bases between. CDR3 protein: CASSLVQGVMNTEAFF. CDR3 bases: TGTGCCAGCAGCTTGGTACAGGGCGTTATGAACACTGAAGCTTTCTTT.

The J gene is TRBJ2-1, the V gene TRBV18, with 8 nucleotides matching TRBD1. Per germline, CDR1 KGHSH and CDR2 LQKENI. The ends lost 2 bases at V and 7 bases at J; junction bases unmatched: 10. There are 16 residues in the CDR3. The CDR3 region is CASSPSLPTGGNEQFF. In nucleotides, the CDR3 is TGTGCCAGCTCACCAAGCCTGCCAACAGGGGGTAATGAGCAGTTCTTC. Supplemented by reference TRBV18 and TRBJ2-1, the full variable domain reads NAGVMQNPRHLVRRRGQEARLRCSPMKGHSHVYWYRQLPEEGLKFMVYLQKENIIDESGMPKERFSAEFPKEGPSILRIQQVVRGDSAAYFCASSPSLPTGGNEQFFGPGTRLTVL.

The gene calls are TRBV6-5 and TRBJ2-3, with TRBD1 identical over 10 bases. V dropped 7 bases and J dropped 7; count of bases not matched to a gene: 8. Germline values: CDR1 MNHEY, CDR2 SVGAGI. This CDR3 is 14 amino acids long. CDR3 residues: CASTPGQGWNTQYF. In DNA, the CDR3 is TGTGCCAGCACACCGGGACAGGGGTGGAATACGCAGTATTTT.

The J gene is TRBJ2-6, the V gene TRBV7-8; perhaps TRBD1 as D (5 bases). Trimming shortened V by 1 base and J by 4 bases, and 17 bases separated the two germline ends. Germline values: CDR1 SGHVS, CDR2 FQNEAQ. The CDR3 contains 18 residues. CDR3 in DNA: TGTGCCAGCAGCTTAGTGTCAGGGAAACCCTTCGGGGCCAACGTCCTGACTTTC. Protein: CASSLVSGKPFGANVLTF.

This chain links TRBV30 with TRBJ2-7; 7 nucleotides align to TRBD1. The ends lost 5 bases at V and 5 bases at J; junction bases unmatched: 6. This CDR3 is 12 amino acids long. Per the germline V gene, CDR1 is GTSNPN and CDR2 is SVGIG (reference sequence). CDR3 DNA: TGTGCCTGGCAGACAGGGCTCCACGAGCAGTACTTC. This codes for CAWQTGLHEQYF.

CDR3 bases: TGTGCCAGCAGTTCCCCTCCCGGGAACACTGAAGCTTTCTTT. Its translation is CASSSPPGNTEAFF. The J gene is TRBJ1-1, the V gene TRBV28; D is undetermined. CDR3 length equals 14 residues. Germline CDR1 and CDR2: MDHEN and SYDVKM. With 4 bases removed from V and 1 base from J, the gap between germline ends came to 10 bases.

The CDR3 DNA reads as TGCGCCAGCAGCCCCTTAGCGGGGGGGGCAGATACGCAGTATTTT. Protein: CASSPLAGGADTQYF. This chain connects TRBV5-1 to TRBJ2-3, with TRBD2 matching over 11 bases. Germline V CDR1 and CDR2: SGHRS, YFSETQ. The CDR3 extends over 15 amino acids. V lost 4 bases, J lost 4 bases, and 5 bases stayed unmatched. The entire variable domain, with the rest obtained from reference TRBV5-1 and TRBJ2-3, is as follows: KAGVTQTPRYLIKTRGQQVTLSCSPISGHRSVSWYQQTPGQGLQFLFEYFSETQRNKGNFPGRFSGRQFSNSRSEMNVSTLELGDSALYLCASSPLAGGADTQYFGPGTRLTVL.

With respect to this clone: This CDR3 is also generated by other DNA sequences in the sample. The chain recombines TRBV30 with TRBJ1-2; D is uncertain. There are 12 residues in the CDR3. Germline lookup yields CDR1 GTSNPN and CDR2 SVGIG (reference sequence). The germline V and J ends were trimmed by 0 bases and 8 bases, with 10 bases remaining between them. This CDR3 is CAWSVGGHGYTF. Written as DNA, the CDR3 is TGTGCCTGGAGTGTAGGAGGTCACGGCTACACCTTC.

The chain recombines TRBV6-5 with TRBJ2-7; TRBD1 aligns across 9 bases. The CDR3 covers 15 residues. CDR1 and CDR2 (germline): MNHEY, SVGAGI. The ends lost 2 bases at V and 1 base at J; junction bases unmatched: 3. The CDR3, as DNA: TGTGCCAGCAGTTACAGGGGGACAGGGTCCTACGAGCAGTACTTC. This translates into CASSYRGTGSYEQYF.

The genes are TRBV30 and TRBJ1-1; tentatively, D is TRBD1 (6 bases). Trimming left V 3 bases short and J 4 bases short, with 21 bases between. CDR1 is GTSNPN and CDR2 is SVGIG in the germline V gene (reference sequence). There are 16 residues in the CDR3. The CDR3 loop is CAWRGGYREGFTEAFF. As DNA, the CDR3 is TGTGCCTGGAGGGGGGGATACAGGGAGGGATTCACTGAAGCTTTCTTT.

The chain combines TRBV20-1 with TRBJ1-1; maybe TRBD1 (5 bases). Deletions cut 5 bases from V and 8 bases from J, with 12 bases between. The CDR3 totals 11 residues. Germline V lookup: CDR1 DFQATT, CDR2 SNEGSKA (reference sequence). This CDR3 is CSAWDAEEAFF. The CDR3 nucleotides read TGCAGTGCTTGGGACGCTGAGGAAGCTTTCTTT.

CDR3 sequence: CASSQFSGPRAFF. The CDR3 coding sequence is TGTGCCAGCAGCCAATTCTCAGGTCCCAGAGCTTTCTTT. The chain recombines TRBV4-2 with TRBJ1-1; D gene uncertain. CDR3 length equals 13 residues. V was pared by 2 bases and J by 10 bases, with 14 bases between. Germline CDR1 is LGHNA and CDR2 is YNFKEQ.

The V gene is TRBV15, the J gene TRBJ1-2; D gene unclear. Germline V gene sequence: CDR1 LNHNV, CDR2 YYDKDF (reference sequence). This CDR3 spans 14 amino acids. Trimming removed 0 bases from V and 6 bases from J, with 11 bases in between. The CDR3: CATSRDSVGNGYTF. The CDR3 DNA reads TGTGCCACCAGCAGAGACTCGGTAGGGAATGGCTACACCTTC. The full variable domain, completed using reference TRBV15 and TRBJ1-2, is DAMVIQNPRYQVTQFGKPVTLSCSQTLNHNVMYWYQQKSSQAPKLLFHYYDKDFNNEADTPDNFQSRRPNTSFCFLDIRSPGLGDTAMYLCATSRDSVGNGYTFGSGTRLTVV.

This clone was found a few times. The chain's CDR3 is CASSRVGNTIYF. In DNA, the CDR3 is TGTGCCAGCAGCCGTGTGGGGAACACCATATATTTT. V and J are TRBV25-1 and TRBJ1-3, with D hard to call. The CDR3 has 12 amino acids. Germline CDR1 and CDR2: MGHDK and SYGVNS. V was clipped by 6 bases and J by 7 bases, with 10 bases between them.

The CDR3 bases are TGTGCCAGCAGTTACCGACATGGGGAAAAACTGTTTTTT. The encoded protein is CASSYRHGEKLFF. V is TRBV6-5 and J is TRBJ1-4; D uncertain. The CDR3 consists of 13 residues. The germline V gene encodes CDR1 MNHEY and CDR2 SVGAGI. V was trimmed by 2 bases and J by 8 bases, leaving 9 bases between them.

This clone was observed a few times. CDR3 DNA sequence: TGCAGCGCAGGAACAGGGGAGAGCGGCTACACCTTC. Encoded protein: CSAGTGESGYTF. The chain is built from TRBV29-1 and TRBJ1-2; the match to TRBD1 covers 7 bases. This CDR3 has 12 amino acids. Losses at the gene ends were 7 bases for V and 8 bases for J; bases not matched to a gene: 10. Looked up from germline, CDR1 is SQVTM and CDR2 is ANQGSEA. The variable domain in full, with the rest retrieved from reference TRBV29-1 and TRBJ1-2, is SAVISQKPSRDICQRGTSLTIQCQVDSQVTMMFWYRQQPGQSLTLIATANQGSEATYESGFVIDKFPISRPNLTFSTLTVSNMSPEDSSIYLCSAGTGESGYTFGSGTRLTVV.

CDR3 region: CASSLPWGVETQYF. The CDR3 DNA sequence: TGTGCCAGCAGCTTACCTTGGGGGGTCGAGACCCAGTACTTC. This chain connects TRBV7-8 to TRBJ2-5; tentatively, D is TRBD2 (6 bases). CDR3 length: 14 residues. Per the germline V gene, CDR1 is SGHVS and CDR2 is FQNEAQ. V lost 2 bases to trimming and J lost 5 bases, with 12 bases between them.

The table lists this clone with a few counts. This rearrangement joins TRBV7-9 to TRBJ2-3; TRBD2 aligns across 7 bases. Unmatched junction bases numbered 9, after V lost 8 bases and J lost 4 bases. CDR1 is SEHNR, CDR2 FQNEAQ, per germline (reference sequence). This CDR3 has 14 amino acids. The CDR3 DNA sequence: TGTGCCAGCGGTCCGGGACTAATTCCAGATACGCAGTATTTT. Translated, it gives CASGPGLIPDTQYF.

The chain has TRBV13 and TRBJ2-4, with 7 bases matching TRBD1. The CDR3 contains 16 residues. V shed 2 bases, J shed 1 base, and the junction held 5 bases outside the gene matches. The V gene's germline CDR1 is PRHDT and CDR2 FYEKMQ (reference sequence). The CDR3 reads CASSLQTGWAKNIQYF. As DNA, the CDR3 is TGTGCCAGCAGCTTACAGACAGGGTGGGCCAAAAACATTCAGTACTTC. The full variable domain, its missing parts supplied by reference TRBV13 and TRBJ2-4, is AAGVIQSPRHLIKEKRETATLKCYPIPRHDTVYWYQQGPGQDPQFLISFYEKMQSDKGSIPDRFSAQQFSDYHSELNMSSLELGDSALYFCASSLQTGWAKNIQYFGAGTRLSVL.

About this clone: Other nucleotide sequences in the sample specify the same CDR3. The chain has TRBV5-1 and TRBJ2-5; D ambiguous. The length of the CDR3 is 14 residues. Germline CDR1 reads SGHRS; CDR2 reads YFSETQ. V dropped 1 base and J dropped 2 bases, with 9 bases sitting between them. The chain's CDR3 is CASSLRTDQETQYF. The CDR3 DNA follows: TGCGCCAGCAGCTTGAGAACGGATCAAGAGACCCAGTACTTC.

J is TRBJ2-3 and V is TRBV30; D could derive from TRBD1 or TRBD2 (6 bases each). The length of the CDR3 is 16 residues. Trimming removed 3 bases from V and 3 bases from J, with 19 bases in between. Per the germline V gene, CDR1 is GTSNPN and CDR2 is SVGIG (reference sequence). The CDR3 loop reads CAWSGGRGLGTDTQYF. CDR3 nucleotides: TGTGCCTGGAGCGGGGGCCGGGGACTGGGAACAGATACGCAGTATTTT.

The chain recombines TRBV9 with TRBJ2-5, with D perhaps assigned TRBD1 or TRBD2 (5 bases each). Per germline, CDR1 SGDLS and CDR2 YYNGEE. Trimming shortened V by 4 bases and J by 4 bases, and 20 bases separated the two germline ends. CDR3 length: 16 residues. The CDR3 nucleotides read TGTGCCAGCAGCTCCGCCGGGGCATTGAGGGGAGAGACCCAGTACTTC. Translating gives CASSSAGALRGETQYF.

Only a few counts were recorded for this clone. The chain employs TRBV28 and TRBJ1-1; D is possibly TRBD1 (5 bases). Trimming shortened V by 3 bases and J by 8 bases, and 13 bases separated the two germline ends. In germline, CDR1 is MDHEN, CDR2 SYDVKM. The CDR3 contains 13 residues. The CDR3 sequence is CASSFPGAGEAFF. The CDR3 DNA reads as TGTGCCAGCAGTTTCCCGGGAGCAGGGGAAGCTTTCTTT.

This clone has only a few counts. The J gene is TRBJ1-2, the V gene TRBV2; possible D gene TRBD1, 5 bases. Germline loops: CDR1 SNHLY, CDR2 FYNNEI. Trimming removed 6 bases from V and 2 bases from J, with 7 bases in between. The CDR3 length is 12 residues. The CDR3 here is CASRDMNYGYTF. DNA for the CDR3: TGTGCCAGCAGGGACATGAACTATGGCTACACCTTC.

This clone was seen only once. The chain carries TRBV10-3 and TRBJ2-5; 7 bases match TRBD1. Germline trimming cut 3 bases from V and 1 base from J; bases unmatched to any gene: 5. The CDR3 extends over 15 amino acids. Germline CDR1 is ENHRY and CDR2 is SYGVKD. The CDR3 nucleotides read TGTGCCATCAGTGACTCAGGGGGACCCCAAGAGACCCAGTACTTC. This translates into CAISDSGGPQETQYF.

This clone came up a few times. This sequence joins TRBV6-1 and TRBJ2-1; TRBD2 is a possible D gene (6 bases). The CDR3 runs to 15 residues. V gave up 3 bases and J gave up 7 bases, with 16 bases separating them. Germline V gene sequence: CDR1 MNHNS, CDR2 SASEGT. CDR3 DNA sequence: TGTGCCAGCAGTGACCTGCAAACCCGGGGGAATGAGCAGTTCTTC. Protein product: CASSDLQTRGNEQFF.

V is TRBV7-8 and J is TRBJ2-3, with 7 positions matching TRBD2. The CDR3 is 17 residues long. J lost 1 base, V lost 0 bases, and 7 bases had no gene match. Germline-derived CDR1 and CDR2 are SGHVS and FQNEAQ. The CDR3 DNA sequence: TGTGCCAGCAGCTTAGCGATATTGGGGAGGGGCACAGATACGCAGTATTTT. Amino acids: CASSLAILGRGTDTQYF.

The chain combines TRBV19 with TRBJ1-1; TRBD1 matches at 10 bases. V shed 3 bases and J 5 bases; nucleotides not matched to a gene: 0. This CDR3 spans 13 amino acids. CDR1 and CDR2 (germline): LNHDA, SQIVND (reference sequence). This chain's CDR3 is CASSMGQGTEAFF. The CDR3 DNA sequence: TGTGCCAGTAGTATGGGACAGGGGACTGAAGCTTTCTTT.

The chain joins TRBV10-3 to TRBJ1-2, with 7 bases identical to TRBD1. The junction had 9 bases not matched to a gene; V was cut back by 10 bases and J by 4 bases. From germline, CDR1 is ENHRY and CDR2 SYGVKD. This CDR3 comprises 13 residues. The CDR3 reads CATRGDRAYGYTF. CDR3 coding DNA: TGTGCCACCCGCGGGGACAGAGCCTATGGCTACACCTTC.

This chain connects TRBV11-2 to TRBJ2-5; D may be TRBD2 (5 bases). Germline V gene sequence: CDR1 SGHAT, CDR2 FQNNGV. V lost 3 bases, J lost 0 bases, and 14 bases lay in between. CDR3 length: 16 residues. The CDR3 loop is CASSFGETGNQETQYF. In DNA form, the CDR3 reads TGTGCCAGCAGCTTTGGGGAAACCGGGAACCAAGAGACCCAGTACTTC.